The subject of this entry is one T cell receptor beta chain. Produced via immunoSEQ multiplex PCR; TCRdb's table is partial and in-frame only. The table lists some 660,000 clones, 87% of them singletons, with about 0.0094% in the top ten. These data originate in a study of shared T cell receptors in the human thymus. Per the germline V gene, CDR1 is MDHEN and CDR2 is SYDVKM. Trimming removed 8 bases from V and 0 bases from J; junction bases left unmatched: 14. The CDR3 loop spans 18 amino acids. The sample was also reused in another study, on human thymus T cells. According to that study: Corrective heart surgery yielded resections, and these provided the thymus tissue. Within thymic and blood repertoires, V and J gene usage appeared to be biased. Thymic repertoires from unrelated individuals overlapped highly, related research reported.

This TCR came from a boy less than two years old with a congenital heart defect. The chain uses TRBV28 and TRBJ1-3; TRBD1 matches 9 bases. Sequencing was carried out using thymocytes. The CDR3 loop is CASLGGWDREGSGNTIYF. In DNA form, the CDR3 reads TGTGCCAGCCTGGGGGGCTGGGACAGGGAGGGCTCTGGAAACACCATATATTTT.